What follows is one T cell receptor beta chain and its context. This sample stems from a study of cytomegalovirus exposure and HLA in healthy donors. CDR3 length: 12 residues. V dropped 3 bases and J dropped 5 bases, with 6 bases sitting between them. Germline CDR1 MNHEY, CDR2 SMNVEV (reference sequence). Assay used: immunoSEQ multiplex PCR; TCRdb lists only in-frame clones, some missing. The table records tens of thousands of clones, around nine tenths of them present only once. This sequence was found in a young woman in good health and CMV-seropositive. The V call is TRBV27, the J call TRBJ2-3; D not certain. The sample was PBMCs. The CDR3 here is CASSFVKDTQYF. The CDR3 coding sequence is TGTGCCAGCAGTTTCGTAAAAGATACGCAGTATTTT.